These 10 T cell receptor beta chains originate from one sample sequenced in a study of blood T cells in healthy people across ages. It was with a sample-barcoded 5' primer and a J-beta primer mix that a second PCR of roughly 6 to 11 cycles was run. MiXCR was run by TCRdb on the 5' RACE reads, yielding one entry per CDR3 protein. The sample lists hundreds of thousands of distinct CDR3 sequences, more than 55% seen once, with 25% to 30% in the top ten. Sample: blood. The receptors stem from a man between 35 and 55 years old in good health.

V and J are TRBV29-1 and TRBJ2-5; D might be TRBD1 or TRBD2, each matching 5 bases. The J call may not be correct, given that the DNA end is closer to TRBJ2-7. Germline V gene data show CDR1 as SQVTM and CDR2 as ANQGSEA. The CDR3 extends over 11 amino acids. The CDR3 sequence is CSVAWGYEQYF. The CDR3 DNA reads TGCAGCGTTGCCTGGGGGTACGAGCAGTACTTC.

The chain employs TRBV7-7 and TRBJ2-1; D possibly matches TRBD1 or TRBD2 (6 bases each). Germline V gene data show CDR1 as SSHAT and CDR2 as FNYEAQ (reference sequence). The V end lost 5 bases, the J end lost 8 bases, and 19 bases lay between the germline ends. The CDR3 is made up of 15 amino acids. The chain's CDR3 is CASSQGGGNVDEQFF. The CDR3 DNA is TGTGCCAGCAGCCAAGGAGGGGGGAATGTGGATGAGCAGTTCTTC.

This clonotype was counted only a few times. This chain's CDR3 is CSARTTGRSQYF. The CDR3 DNA reads as TGCAGTGCTAGAACTACAGGGCGTTCACAGTACTTC. The chain uses TRBV20-1 and TRBJ2-5; the D gene is possibly TRBD1 (6 bases). This CDR3 has 12 residues. Looked up from germline, CDR1 is DFQATT and CDR2 is SNEGSKA (reference sequence). Between the trimmed V and J ends, which lost 2 bases and 11 bases, there was a span of 15 bases.

The rearrangement links TRBV3-1 to TRBJ2-7, with TRBD1 as a possible D gene (6 bases). The CDR3 runs 14 residues. V was clipped by 5 bases and J by 2 bases, with 13 bases between them. CDR1 is LGHDT and CDR2 is YNNKEL in the germline V gene (reference sequence). The CDR3 protein is CASSATRGAYEQYF. CDR3 in DNA: TGTGCCAGCAGCGCTACCAGGGGCGCCTACGAGCAGTACTTC.

This clonotype was seen a few times. This sequence joins TRBV9 and TRBJ1-2; unclear D gene. CDR1 and CDR2 (germline): SGDLS, YYNGEE. The CDR3 contains 15 residues. Between the trimmed V and J ends, which lost 0 bases and 5 bases, there was a span of 14 bases. CDR3 sequence: CASSVDSTRVYGYTF. CDR3 sequence (DNA): TGTGCCAGCAGCGTAGACAGCACTAGGGTATATGGCTACACCTTC.

The rearrangement links TRBV20-1 to TRBJ2-3; 7 nucleotides match TRBD1. Germline lookup yields CDR1 DFQATT and CDR2 SNEGSKA (reference sequence). The CDR3 has 14 amino acids. V lost 1 base, J lost 5 bases, and 6 bases stayed unmatched. The CDR3 bases are TGCAGTGCTAGAGCGACAGGGCGGCAAGATACGCAGTATTTT. Translation gives CSARATGRQDTQYF.

This chain connects TRBV7-9 to TRBJ2-7; D is unresolved. Trimming cost V 7 bases and J 1 base, with 14 bases left between them. This CDR3 comprises 14 residues. Germline CDR1 reads SEHNR; CDR2 reads FQNEAQ (reference sequence). Here the CDR3 reads CASTVVDRSYEQYF. Here the CDR3 DNA reads TGTGCCAGCACCGTGGTGGATAGGTCCTACGAGCAGTACTTC.

There are a few counts of this clonotype. J is TRBJ1-2 and V is TRBV29-1; D is ambiguous. This CDR3 spans 14 amino acids. In germline, CDR1 is SQVTM, CDR2 ANQGSEA. V shed 4 bases and J shed 4 bases, with 16 bases lying between them. The chain's CDR3 is CSVVVPPGGYGYTF. DNA of the CDR3: TGCAGCGTTGTCGTGCCCCCAGGAGGCTATGGCTACACCTTC.

This clonotype is a singleton in its sample. The chain is built from TRBV27 and TRBJ2-5, with TRBD1 matching 10 bases. The better agreement between TRBJ2-7 and the DNA end casts doubt on the J call. The CDR3 is 13 amino acids. From germline, CDR1 is MNHEY and CDR2 SMNVEV (reference sequence). The DNA for the CDR3 is TGTGCCAAACGGGACAGGGGTACCTACGAGCAGTACTTC. Translation gives CAKRDRGTYEQYF.

This chain uses TRBV5-5 with TRBJ2-5; perhaps D is TRBD1 or TRBD2 (5 bases each). Germline V gene data show CDR1 as SGHKS and CDR2 as YYEKEE (reference sequence). CDR3 length: 15 residues. Trimming pared 2 bases from V and 2 bases from J, leaving 13 bases between. The CDR3 region is CASSFRDRNQETQYF. The CDR3 bases are TGTGCCAGCAGCTTCCGGGACCGAAATCAAGAGACCCAGTACTTC.